The 9 T cell receptor beta chains presented below share a single source sample, sequenced in a study of T cell responses to AZD1222 COVID-19 vaccine. Data came from immunoSEQ multiplex PCR; TCRdb stores just in-frame clones and leaves some out. The repertoire holds roughly 120,000 clones, with roughly 87% as singletons. The sequenced sample was peripheral blood, obtained on day 0 of AZD1222 vaccination. The receptors originated from an adult in good health.

The genes are TRBV7-9 and TRBJ1-2; possibly TRBD1 for D (5 bases). This CDR3 comprises 14 residues. Germline lookup yields CDR1 SEHNR and CDR2 FQNEAQ (reference sequence). Trimming removed 1 base from V and 4 bases from J, with 10 bases in between. CDR3 loop: CASSLGLGPYGYTF. CDR3 nucleotide sequence: TGTGCCAGCAGCTTAGGTTTGGGACCCTATGGCTACACCTTC. The full variable domain, in which reference TRBV7-9 and TRBJ1-2 provide the parts outside the CDR3, is DTGVSQNPRHKITKRGQNVTFRCDPISEHNRLYWYRQTLGQGPEFLTYFQNEAQLEKSRLLSDRFSAERPKGSFSTLEIQRTEQGDSAMYLCASSLGLGPYGYTFGSGTRLTVV.

The J gene is TRBJ2-7, the V gene TRBV11-3; D uncertain. The V gene lost 3 bases and the J gene lost 5 bases, with 11 bases spanning the gap. Germline lookup yields CDR1 SGHNT and CDR2 YENEEA. This CDR3 has 13 residues. The CDR3: CASSLWPNHEQYF. The CDR3 DNA reads as TGTGCCAGCAGCTTGTGGCCGAACCACGAGCAGTACTTC.

V is TRBV9 and J is TRBJ2-7, with D uncertain. Trimming pared 4 bases from V and 7 bases from J, leaving 21 bases between. This CDR3 spans 15 amino acids. From germline, CDR1 is SGDLS and CDR2 YYNGEE. CDR3: CASSPSSFYDEEQYF. The CDR3 region has the DNA TGTGCCAGCAGCCCCAGTAGTTTCTACGACGAAGAGCAGTACTTC.

The CDR3 loop is CARKGLAGVGELFF. The CDR3 bases are TGTGCCCGGAAGGGACTAGCGGGAGTCGGGGAGCTGTTTTTT. V usage is TRBV30 and J usage is TRBJ2-2; 14 bases align to TRBD2. The CDR3 is 14 residues long. Germline V CDR1 and CDR2: GTSNPN, SVGIG (reference sequence). V was pared by 8 bases and J by 7 bases, with 6 bases of the junction left unmatched.

The chain has TRBV6-4 and TRBJ2-3; 10 bases are shared with TRBD2. The CDR3 is 14 amino acids. The V gene end was trimmed by 5 bases and the J gene end by 1 base; junction bases not matched to a gene: 0. In germline, CDR1 is MRHNA, CDR2 SNTAGT. CDR3 loop: CASSLAGGTDTQYF. As DNA, the CDR3 is TGTGCCAGCAGTCTAGCGGGGGGCACAGATACGCAGTATTTT.

The V gene is TRBV19, the J gene TRBJ1-3; D is unresolved. CDR3 length: 18 residues. Per germline, CDR1 LNHDA and CDR2 SQIVND (reference sequence). The V gene lost 3 bases and the J gene lost 0 bases, with 18 bases spanning the gap. CDR3 in amino acids: CASSMARGGRGSGNTIYF. DNA of the CDR3: TGTGCCAGTAGTATGGCAAGAGGAGGTCGCGGCTCTGGAAACACCATATATTTT. Drawing the rest from reference TRBV19 and TRBJ1-3, the complete variable domain is DGGITQSPKYLFRKEGQNVTLSCEQNLNHDAMYWYRQDPGQGLRLIYYSQIVNDFQKGDIAEGYSVSREKKESFPLTVTSAQKNPTAFYLCASSMARGGRGSGNTIYFGEGSWLTVV.

V usage is TRBV21-1 and J usage is TRBJ1-6. TRBV21-1 is a known pseudogene. The CDR3 runs 20 residues. The CDR3 DNA follows: TGTGCCAGCAGCACCTCTCTTTCTGGGGGAAAGAGCTCCTATAATTCACCCCTCCACTTT. It is translated as CASSTSLSGGKSSYNSPLHF.

The V and J genes are TRBV13 and TRBJ2-5; D uncertain. The germline V gene encodes CDR1 PRHDT and CDR2 FYEKMQ (reference sequence). This CDR3 region has 16 residues. V was cut by 3 bases and J by 2 bases, with 16 bases left in between. CDR3 DNA sequence: TGTGCCAGCAGCTTCTTTCAGCGTACGGTACAAGAGACCCAGTACTTC. The encoded protein is CASSFFQRTVQETQYF.

The rearrangement links TRBV18 to TRBJ1-4, with D possibly matching TRBD1 (6 bases). CDR1 and CDR2 from the germline V gene are KGHSH and LQKENI. This CDR3 spans 14 amino acids. V was pared by 2 bases and J by 4 bases, with 8 bases between. Written as DNA, the CDR3 is TGTGCCAGCTCACCAGGACAGCTTAATGAAAAACTGTTTTTT. The encoded protein is CASSPGQLNEKLFF.